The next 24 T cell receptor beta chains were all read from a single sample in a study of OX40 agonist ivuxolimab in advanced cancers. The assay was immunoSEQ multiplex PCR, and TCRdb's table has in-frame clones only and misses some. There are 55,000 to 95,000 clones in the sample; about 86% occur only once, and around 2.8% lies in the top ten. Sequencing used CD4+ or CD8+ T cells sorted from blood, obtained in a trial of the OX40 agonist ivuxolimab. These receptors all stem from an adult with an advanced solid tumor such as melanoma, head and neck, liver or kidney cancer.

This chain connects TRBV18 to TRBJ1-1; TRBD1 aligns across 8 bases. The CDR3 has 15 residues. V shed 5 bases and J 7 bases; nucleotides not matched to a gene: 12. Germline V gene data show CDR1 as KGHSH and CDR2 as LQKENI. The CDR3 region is CASSSGQGAQLEAFF. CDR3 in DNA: TGTGCCAGCTCATCGGGTCAGGGGGCACAACTTGAAGCTTTCTTT.

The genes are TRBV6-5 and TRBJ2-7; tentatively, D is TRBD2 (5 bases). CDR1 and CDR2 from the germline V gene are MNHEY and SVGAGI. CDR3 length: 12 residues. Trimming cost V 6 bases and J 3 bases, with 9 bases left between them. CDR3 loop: CASREELYEQYF. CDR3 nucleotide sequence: TGTGCCAGCAGGGAGGAACTCTACGAGCAGTACTTC.

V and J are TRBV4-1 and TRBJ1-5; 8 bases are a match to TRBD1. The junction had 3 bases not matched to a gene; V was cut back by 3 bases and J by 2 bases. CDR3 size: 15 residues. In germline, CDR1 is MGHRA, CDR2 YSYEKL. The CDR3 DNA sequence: TGCGCCAGCAGCCAGGGGACAGGAGGCAATCAGCCCCAGCATTTT. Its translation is CASSQGTGGNQPQHF.

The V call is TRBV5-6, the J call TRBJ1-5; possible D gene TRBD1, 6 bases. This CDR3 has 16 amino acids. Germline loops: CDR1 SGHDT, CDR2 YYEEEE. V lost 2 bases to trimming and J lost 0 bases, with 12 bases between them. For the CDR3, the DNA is TGTGCCAGCAGCTTACAGGGACCATATAGCAATCAGCCCCAGCATTTT. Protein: CASSLQGPYSNQPQHF.

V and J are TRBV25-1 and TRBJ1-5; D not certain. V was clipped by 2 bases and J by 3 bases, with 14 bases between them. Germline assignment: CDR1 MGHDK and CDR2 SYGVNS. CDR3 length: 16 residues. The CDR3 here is CASSEDAGITNQPQHF. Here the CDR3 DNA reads TGTGCCAGCAGTGAAGATGCGGGGATAACCAATCAGCCCCAGCATTTT.

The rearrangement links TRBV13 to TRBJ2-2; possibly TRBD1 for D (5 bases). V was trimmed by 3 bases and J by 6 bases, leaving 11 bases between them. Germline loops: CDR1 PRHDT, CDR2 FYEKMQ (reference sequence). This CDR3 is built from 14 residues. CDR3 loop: CASSFQGWSGELFF. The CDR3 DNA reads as TGTGCCAGCAGCTTTCAGGGTTGGTCCGGGGAGCTGTTTTTT. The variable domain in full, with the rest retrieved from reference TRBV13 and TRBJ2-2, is AAGVIQSPRHLIKEKRETATLKCYPIPRHDTVYWYQQGPGQDPQFLISFYEKMQSDKGSIPDRFSAQQFSDYHSELNMSSLELGDSALYFCASSFQGWSGELFFGEGSRLTVL.

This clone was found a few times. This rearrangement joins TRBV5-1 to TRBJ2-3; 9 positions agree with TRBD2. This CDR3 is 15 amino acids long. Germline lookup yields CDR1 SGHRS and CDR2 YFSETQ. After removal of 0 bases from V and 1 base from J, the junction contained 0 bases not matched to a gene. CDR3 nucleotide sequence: TGCGCCAGCAGCTTGGGACTAGCGGGCACAGATACGCAGTATTTT. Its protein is CASSLGLAGTDTQYF.

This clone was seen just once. DNA for the CDR3: TGTGCCAGCAGCTTGGGGAGGTTTGCTAACTATGGCTACACCTTC. Encoded protein: CASSLGRFANYGYTF. The V gene is TRBV5-6, the J gene TRBJ1-2; D is unclear. The CDR3 has 15 residues. V lost 0 bases, J lost 0 bases, and 9 bases lay in between. Germline CDR1 reads SGHDT; CDR2 reads YYEEEE.

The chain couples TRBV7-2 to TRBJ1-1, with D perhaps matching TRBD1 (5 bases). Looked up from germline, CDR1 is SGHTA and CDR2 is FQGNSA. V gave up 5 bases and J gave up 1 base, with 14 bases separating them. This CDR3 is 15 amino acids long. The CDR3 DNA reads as TGTGCCAGCAGCCCCCAGGTCGGGGGGAACACTGAAGCTTTCTTT. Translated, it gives CASSPQVGGNTEAFF.

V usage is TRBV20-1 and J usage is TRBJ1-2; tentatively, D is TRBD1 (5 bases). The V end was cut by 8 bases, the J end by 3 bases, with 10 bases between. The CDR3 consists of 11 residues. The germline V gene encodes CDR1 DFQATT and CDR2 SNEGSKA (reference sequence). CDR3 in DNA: TGCAGTCCCGGGGGGGACTATGGCTACACCTTC. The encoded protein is CSPGGDYGYTF.

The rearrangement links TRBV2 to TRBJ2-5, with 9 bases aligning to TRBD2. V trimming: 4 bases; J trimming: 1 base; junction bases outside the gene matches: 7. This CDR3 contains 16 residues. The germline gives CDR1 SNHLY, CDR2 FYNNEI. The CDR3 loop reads CASSGTAGGSQETQYF. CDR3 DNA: TGTGCCAGCAGTGGGACTGCGGGGGGGAGCCAAGAGACCCAGTACTTC.

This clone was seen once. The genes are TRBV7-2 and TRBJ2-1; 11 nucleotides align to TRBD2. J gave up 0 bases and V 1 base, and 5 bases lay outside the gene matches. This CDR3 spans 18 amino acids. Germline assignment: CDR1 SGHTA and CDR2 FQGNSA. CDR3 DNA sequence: TGTGCCAGCAGCTTAGAACTAGCGGGAGCCAGCTCCTACAATGAGCAGTTCTTC. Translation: CASSLELAGASSYNEQFF. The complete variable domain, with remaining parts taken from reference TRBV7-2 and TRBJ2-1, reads GAGVSQSPSNKVTEKGKDVELRCDPISGHTALYWYRQSLGQGLEFLIYFQGNSAPDKSGLPSDRFSAERTGGSVSTLTIQRTQQEDSAVYLCASSLELAGASSYNEQFFGPGTRLTVL.

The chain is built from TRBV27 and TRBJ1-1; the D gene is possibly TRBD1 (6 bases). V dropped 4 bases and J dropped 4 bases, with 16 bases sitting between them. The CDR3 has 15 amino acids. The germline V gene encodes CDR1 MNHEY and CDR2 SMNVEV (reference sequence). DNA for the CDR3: TGTGCCAGCAGTTACGGGGGCGGGCGGGGCACTGAAGCTTTCTTT. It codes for CASSYGGGRGTEAFF.

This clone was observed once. DNA of the CDR3: TGTGCCAGCAGCTCACCGGGACTTGTGGCTTTCTTT. Translation: CASSSPGLVAFF. V gene TRBV7-3 combines with J gene TRBJ1-1; tentative D call: TRBD1 (5 bases). This CDR3 has 12 amino acids. The V and J ends lost 4 bases and 11 bases respectively, with 14 bases between them. Germline CDR1 and CDR2: SGHTA and FQGTGA. The whole variable domain, filled in from reference TRBV7-3 and TRBJ1-1, reads GAGVSQTPSNKVTEKGKYVELRCDPISGHTALYWYRQSLGQGPEFLIYFQGTGAADDSGLPNDRFFAVRPEGSVSTLKIQRTERGDSAVYLCASSSPGLVAFFGQGTRLTVV.

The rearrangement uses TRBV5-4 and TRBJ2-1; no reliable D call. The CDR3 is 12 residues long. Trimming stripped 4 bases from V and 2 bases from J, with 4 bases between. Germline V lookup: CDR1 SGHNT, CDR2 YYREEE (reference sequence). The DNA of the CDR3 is TGTGCCAGCAGCATGACCTACAATGAGCAGTTCTTC. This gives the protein CASSMTYNEQFF.

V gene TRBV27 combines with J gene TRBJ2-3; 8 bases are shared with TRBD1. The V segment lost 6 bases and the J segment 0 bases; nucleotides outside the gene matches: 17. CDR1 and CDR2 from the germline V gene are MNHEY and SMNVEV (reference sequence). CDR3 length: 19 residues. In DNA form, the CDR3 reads TGTGCCAGCAGCCAGGCCGGACTTGGACAGGGAGTAAGCACAGATACGCAGTATTTT. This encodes CASSQAGLGQGVSTDTQYF.

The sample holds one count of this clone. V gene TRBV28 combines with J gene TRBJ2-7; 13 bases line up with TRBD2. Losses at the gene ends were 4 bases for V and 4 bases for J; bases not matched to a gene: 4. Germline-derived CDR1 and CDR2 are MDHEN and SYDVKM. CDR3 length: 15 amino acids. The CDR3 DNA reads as TGTGCCAGCAGTTCACTAGCGGGGGGGCGTTACGAGCAGTACTTC. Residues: CASSSLAGGRYEQYF.

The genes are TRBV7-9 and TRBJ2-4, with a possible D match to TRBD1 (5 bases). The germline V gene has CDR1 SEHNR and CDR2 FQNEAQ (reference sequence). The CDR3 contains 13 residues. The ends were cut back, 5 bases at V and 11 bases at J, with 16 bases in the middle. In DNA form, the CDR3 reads TGTGCCAGCAGCGCCAGGGTTAGCCTTGTTCAGTACTTC. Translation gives CASSARVSLVQYF. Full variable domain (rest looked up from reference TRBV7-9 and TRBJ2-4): DTGVSQNPRHKITKRGQNVTFRCDPISEHNRLYWYRQTLGQGPEFLTYFQNEAQLEKSRLLSDRFSAERPKGSFSTLEIQRTEQGDSAMYLCASSARVSLVQYFGAGTRLSVL.

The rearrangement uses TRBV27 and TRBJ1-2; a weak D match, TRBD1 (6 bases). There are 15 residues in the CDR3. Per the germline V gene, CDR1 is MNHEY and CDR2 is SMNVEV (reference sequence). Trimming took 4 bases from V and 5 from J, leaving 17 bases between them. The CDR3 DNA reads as TGTGCCAGCAGTTCTCAAGTGGGGGGCCGGTATGGCTACACCTTC. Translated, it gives CASSSQVGGRYGYTF.

The CDR3 nucleotides are TGTGCCAGCAGGTTAGGTGGGGACTACGAGCAGTACTTC. It encodes CASRLGGDYEQYF. The rearrangement links TRBV2 to TRBJ2-7; no clear D gene. Germline loops: CDR1 SNHLY, CDR2 FYNNEI. Trimming removed 6 bases at V and 3 bases at J, with 12 bases between. This CDR3 has 13 amino acids.

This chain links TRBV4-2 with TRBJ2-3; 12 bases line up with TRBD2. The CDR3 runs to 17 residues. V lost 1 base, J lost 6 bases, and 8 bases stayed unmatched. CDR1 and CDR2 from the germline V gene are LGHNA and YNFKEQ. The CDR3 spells CASSQVLAGGPGDTQYF. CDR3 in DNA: TGTGCCAGCAGCCAAGTCCTAGCGGGGGGGCCTGGGGATACGCAGTATTTT.

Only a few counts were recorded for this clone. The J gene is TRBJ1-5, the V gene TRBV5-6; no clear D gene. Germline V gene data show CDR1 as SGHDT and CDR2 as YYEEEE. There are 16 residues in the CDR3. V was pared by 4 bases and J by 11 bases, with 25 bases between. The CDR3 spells CASSLGRIGGASAQHF. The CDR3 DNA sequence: TGTGCCAGCAGCCTAGGACGGATTGGAGGAGCGTCAGCCCAGCATTTT.

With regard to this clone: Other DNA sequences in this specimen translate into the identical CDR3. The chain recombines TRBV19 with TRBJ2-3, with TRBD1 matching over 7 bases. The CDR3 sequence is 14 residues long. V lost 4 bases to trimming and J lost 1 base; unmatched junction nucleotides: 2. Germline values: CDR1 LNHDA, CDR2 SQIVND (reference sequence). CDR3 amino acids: CASSSGQGTDTQYF. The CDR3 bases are TGTGCCAGTAGTAGCGGACAGGGCACAGATACGCAGTATTTT.

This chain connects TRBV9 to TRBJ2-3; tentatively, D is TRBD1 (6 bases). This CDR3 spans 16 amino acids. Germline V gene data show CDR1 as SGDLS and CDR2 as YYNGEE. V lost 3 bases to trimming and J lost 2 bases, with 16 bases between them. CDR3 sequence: CASSAEQGTPTDTQYF. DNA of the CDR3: TGTGCCAGCAGCGCGGAACAGGGAACCCCCACAGATACGCAGTATTTT.